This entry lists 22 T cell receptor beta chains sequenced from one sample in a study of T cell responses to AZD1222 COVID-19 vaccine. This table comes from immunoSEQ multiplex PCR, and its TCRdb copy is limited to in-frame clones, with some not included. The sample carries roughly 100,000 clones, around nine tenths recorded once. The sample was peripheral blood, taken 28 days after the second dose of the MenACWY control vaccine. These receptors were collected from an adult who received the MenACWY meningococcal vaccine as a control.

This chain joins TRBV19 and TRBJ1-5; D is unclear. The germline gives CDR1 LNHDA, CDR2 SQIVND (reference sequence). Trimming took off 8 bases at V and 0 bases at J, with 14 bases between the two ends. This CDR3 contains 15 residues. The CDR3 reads CASSKDAYSNQPQHF. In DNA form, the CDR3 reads TGTGCCAGTTCCAAGGACGCTTATAGCAATCAGCCCCAGCATTTT.

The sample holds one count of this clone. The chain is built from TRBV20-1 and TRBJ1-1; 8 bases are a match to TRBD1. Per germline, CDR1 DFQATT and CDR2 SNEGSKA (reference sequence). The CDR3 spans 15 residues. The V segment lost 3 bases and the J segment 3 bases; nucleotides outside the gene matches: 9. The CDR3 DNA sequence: TGCAGTGCTAGTCCACCGACAGGGGAAGACACTGAAGCTTTCTTT. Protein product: CSASPPTGEDTEAFF.

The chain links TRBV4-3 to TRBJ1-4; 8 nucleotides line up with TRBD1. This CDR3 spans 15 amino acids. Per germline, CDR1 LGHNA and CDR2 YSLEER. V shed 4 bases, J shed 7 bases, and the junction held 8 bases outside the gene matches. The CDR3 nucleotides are TGCGCCAGCAGCCTAGGACAGGGTGTTGGTGAAAAACTGTTTTTT. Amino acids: CASSLGQGVGEKLFF.

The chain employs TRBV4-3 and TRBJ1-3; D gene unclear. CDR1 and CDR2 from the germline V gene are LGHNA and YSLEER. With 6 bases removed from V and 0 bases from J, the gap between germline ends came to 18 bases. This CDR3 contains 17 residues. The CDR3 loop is CASSPRQAYSSGNTIYF. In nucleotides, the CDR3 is TGCGCCAGCAGTCCGAGGCAGGCCTATAGCTCTGGAAACACCATATATTTT.

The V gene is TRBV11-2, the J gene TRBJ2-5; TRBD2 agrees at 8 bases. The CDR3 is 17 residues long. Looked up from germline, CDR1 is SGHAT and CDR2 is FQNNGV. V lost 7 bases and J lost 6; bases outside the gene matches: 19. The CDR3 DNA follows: TGTGCCAGCACCCCATCGGTCGGGGGGGGGCTTCATCAGACCCAGTACTTC. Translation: CASTPSVGGGLHQTQYF.

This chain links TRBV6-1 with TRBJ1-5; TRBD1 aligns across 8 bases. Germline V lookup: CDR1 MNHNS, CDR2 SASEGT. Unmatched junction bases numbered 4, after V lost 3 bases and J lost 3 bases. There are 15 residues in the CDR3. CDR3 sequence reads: CASSDWTGFNQPQHF. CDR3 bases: TGTGCCAGCAGTGATTGGACAGGGTTCAATCAGCCCCAGCATTTT.

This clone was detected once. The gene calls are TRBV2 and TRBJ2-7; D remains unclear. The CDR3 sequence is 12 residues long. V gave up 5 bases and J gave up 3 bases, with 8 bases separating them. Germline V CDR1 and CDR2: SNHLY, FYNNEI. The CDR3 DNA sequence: TGTGCCAGCAGTCGCCAAGACTACGAGCAGTACTTC. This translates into CASSRQDYEQYF.

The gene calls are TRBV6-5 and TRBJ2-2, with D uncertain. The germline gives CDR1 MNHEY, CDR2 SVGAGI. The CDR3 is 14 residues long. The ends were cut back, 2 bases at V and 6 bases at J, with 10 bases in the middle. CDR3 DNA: TGTGCCAGCAGTTACGACCGCGTTCCCGGGGAGCTGTTTTTT. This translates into CASSYDRVPGELFF.

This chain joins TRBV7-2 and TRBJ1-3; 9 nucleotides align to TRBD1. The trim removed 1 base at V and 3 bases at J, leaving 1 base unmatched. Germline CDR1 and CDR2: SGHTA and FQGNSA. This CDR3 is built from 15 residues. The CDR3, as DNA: TGTGCCAGCAGCTTAGGGGACAGGGTTGGAAACACCATATATTTT. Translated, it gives CASSLGDRVGNTIYF.

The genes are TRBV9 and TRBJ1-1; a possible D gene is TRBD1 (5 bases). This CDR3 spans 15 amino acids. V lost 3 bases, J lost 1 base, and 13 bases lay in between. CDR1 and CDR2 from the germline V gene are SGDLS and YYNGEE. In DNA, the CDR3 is TGTGCCAGCAGCGCCTCAACTACAGGGAACACTGAAGCTTTCTTT. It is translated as CASSASTTGNTEAFF.

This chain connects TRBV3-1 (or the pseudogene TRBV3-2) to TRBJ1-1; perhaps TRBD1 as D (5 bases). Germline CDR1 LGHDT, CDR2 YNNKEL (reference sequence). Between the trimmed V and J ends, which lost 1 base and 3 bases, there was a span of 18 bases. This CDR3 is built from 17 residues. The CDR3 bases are TGTGCCAGCAGCCAAGCCGGGACCCCCAGAGGGGACACTGAAGCTTTCTTT. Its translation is CASSQAGTPRGDTEAFF.

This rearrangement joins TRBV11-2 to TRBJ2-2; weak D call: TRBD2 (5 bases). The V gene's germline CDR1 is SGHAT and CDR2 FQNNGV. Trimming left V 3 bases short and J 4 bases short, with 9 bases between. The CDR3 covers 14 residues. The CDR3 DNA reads TGTGCCAGCAGCTTGCACGGGGTCACCGGGGAGCTGTTTTTT. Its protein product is CASSLHGVTGELFF.

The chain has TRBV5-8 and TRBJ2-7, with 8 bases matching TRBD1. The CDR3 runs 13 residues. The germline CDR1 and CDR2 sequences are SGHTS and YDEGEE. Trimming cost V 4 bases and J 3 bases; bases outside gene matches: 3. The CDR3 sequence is CASSAGTGYEQYF. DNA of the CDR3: TGTGCCAGCAGCGCGGGGACAGGCTACGAGCAGTACTTC.

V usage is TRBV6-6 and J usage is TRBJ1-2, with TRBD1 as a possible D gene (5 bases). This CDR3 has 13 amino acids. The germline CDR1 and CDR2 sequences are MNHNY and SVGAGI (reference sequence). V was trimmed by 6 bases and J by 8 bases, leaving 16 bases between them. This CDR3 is CASSFEAGRGYTF. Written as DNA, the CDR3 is TGTGCCAGCAGCTTCGAGGCAGGGAGAGGCTACACCTTC.

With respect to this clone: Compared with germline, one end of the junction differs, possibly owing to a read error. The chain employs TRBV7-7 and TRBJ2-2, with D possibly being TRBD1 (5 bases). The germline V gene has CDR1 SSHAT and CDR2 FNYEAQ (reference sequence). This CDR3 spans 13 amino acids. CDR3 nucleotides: TGTGCTAGCAGCTTAACCAGGGCCGGGGAGCTGTTTTTT. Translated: CASSLTRAGELFF.

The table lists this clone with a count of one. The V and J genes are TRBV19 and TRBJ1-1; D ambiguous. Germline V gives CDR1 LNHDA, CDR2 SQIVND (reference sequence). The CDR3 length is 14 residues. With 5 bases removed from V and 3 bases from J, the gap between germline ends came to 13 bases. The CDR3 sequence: CASSVSRGYTEAFF. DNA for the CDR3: TGTGCCAGTAGTGTCTCCCGAGGGTACACTGAAGCTTTCTTT.

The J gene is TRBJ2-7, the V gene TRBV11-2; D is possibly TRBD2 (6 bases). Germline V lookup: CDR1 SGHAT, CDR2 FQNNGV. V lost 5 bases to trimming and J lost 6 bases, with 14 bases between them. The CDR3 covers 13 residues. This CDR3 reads CASSPLRDSEQYF. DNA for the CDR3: TGTGCCAGCAGCCCTCTTCGGGACTCCGAGCAGTACTTC.

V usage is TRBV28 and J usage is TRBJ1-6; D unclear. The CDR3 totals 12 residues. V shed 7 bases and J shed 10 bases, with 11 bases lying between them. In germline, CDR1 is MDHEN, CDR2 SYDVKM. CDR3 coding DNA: TGTGCCAGCACCTCCCCCGGATCACCCCTCCACTTT. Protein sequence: CASTSPGSPLHF.

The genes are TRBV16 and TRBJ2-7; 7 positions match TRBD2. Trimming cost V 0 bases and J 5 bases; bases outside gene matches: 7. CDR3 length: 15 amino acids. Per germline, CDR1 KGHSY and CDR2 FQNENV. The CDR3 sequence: CASSQSRGGANEQYF. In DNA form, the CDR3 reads TGTGCCAGCAGCCAATCAAGGGGAGGGGCCAACGAGCAGTACTTC.

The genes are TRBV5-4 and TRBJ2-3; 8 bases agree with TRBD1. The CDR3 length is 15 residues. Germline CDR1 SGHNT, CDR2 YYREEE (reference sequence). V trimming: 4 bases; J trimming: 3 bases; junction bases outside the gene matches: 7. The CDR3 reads CASSQQQGATDTQYF. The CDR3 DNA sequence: TGTGCCAGCAGCCAGCAGCAGGGGGCGACAGATACGCAGTATTTT.

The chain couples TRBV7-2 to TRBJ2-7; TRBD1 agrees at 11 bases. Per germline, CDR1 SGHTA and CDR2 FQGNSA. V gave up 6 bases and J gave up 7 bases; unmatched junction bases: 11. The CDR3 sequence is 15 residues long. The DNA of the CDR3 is TGTGCCAGCAGTCTGGACAGGGGGCAGACTGGGGAGCAGTACTTC. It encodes CASSLDRGQTGEQYF.

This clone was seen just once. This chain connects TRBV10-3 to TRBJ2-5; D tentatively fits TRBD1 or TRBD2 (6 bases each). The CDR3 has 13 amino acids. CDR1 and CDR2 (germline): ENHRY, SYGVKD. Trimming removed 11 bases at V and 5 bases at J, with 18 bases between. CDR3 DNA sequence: TGTGCCGTAAGTGGGGGGCCAGGGGAGACCCAGTACTTC. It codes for CAVSGGPGETQYF.